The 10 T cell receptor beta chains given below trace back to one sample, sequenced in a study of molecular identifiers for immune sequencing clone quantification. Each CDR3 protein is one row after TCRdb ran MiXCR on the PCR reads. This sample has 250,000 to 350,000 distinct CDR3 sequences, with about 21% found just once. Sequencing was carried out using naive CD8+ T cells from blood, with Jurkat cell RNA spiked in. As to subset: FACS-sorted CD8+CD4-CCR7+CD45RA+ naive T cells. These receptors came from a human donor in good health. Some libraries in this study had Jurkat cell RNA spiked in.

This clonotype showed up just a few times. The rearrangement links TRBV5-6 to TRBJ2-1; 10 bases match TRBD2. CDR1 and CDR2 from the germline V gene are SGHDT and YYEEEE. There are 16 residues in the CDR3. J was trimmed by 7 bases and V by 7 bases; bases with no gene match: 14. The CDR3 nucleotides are TGTGCCAGCGGCCTAAGACCGGGACTAGCGAGGAATGAGCAGTTCTTC. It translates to CASGLRPGLARNEQFF.

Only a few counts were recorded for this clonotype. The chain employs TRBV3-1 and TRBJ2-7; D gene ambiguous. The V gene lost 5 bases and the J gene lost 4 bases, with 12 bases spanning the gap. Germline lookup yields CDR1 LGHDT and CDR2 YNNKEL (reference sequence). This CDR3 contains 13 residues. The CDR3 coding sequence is TGTGCCAGCAGCAAAGGACGGCTTTACGAGCAGTACTTC. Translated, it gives CASSKGRLYEQYF.

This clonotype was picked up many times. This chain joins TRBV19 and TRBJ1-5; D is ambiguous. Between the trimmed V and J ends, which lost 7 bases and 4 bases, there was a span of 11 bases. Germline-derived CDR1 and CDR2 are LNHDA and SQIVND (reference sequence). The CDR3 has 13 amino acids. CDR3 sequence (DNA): TGTGCCAGTACACTTCAGGAAAATCAGCCCCAGCATTTT. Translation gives CASTLQENQPQHF.

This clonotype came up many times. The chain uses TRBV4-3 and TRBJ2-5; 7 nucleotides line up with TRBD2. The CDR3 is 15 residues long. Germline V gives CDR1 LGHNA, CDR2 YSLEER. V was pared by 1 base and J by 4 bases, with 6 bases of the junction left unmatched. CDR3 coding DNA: TGCGCCAGCAGCCAAGGGACTAGAGGCATAGAGACCCAGTACTTC. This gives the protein CASSQGTRGIETQYF.

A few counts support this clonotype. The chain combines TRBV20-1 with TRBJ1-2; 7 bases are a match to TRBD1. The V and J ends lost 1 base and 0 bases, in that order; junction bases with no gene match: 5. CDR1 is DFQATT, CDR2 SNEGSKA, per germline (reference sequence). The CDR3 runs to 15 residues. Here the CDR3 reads CSARGRGSTNYGYTF. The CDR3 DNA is TGCAGTGCTAGAGGCAGGGGGAGTACTAACTATGGCTACACCTTC.

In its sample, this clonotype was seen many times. CDR3 region: CASSLAAAGITEAFF. The CDR3 nucleotides are TGTGCCAGCAGCTTGGCCGCAGCAGGGATCACTGAAGCTTTCTTT. The gene calls are TRBV5-6 and TRBJ1-1; TRBD1 might be the D (5 bases). Germline CDR1 and CDR2: SGHDT and YYEEEE. The CDR3 consists of 15 residues. The V end was cut by 0 bases, the J end by 4 bases, with 13 bases between.

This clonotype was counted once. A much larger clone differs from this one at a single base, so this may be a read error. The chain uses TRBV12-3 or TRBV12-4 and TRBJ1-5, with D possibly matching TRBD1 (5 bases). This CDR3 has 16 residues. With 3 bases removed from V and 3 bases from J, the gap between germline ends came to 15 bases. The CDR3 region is CASSFDIGASNQPQHF. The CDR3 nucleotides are TGTGCCAGCAGTTTTGATATCGGGGCTTCCAATCAGCCCCAGCATTTT.

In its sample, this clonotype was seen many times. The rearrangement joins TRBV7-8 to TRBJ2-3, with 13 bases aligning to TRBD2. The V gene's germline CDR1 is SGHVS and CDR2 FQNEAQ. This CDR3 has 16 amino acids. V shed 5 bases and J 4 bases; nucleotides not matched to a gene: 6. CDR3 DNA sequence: TGTGCCAGCAGCGCAGGACTAGCGGGGGCTCCAGATACGCAGTATTTT. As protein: CASSAGLAGAPDTQYF.

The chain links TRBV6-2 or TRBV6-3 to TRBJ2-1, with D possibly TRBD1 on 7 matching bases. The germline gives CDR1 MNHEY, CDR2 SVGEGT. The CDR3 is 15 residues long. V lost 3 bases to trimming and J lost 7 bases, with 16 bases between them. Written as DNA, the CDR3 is TGTGCCAGCAGTTATGGCACGACAGGGACTAATGAGCAGTTCTTC. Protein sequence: CASSYGTTGTNEQFF.

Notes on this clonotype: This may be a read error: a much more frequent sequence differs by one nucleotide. CDR3 in DNA: TGTACCAGCAATCGGCTAGGGGACTACGAGCAGTACTTC. This translates into CTSNRLGDYEQYF. The chain links TRBV6-5 to TRBJ2-7, with D perhaps matching TRBD1 (5 bases). This CDR3 spans 13 amino acids. The germline V gene has CDR1 MNHEY and CDR2 SVGAGI.